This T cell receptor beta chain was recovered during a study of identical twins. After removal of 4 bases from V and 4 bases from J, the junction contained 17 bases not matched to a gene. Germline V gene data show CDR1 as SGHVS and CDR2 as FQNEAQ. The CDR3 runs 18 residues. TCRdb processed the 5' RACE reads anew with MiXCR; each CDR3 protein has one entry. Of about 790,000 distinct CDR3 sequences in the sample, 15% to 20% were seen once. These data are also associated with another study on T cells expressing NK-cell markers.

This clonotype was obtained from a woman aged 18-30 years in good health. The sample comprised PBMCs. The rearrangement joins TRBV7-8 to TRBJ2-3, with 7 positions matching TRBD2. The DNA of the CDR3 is TGTGCCAGCAGCTCGAGACGAGGAAGCGGGAACCTCGCAGATACGCAGTATTTT. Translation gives CASSSRRGSGNLADTQYF.